The T cell receptor beta chain under discussion was sequenced for a study of radiation and T cells in renal cell carcinoma. Produced via immunoSEQ multiplex PCR; TCRdb's table is partial and in-frame only. The sample includes 100,000 to 150,000 clones, roughly 85% of them seen just once. CDR3 length equals 12 residues. CDR1 and CDR2 from the germline V gene are SGHRS and YFSETQ. V lost 1 base, J lost 4 bases, and 6 bases lay in between. Stated time point: baseline pretreatment blood. The treatment: 15 Gy SBRT to primary tumor, nephrectomy 4 weeks later. The TCR originated in a woman aged 55-75 years with renal cell carcinoma. This material consisted of blood, taken from a patient whose treatment included radiotherapy and nephrectomy. The V and J genes are TRBV5-1 and TRBJ2-7; D is uncertain. CDR3 nucleotide sequence: TGCGCCAGCAGCTTGTCAGCGTACGAGCAGTACTTC. Translating it yields CASSLSAYEQYF.